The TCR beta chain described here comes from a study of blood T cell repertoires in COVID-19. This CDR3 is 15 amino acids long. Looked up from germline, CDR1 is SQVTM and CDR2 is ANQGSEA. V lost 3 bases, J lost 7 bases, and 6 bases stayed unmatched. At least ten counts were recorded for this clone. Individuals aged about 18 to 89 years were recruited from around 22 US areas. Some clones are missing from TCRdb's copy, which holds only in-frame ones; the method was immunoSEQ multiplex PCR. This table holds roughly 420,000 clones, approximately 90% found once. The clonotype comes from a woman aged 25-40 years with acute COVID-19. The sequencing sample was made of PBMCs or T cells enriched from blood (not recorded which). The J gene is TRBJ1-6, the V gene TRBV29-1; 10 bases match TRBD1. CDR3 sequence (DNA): TGCAGCGTTGAGAATAGGGGACAGGGGAATTCACCCCTCCACTTT. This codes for CSVENRGQGNSPLHF.